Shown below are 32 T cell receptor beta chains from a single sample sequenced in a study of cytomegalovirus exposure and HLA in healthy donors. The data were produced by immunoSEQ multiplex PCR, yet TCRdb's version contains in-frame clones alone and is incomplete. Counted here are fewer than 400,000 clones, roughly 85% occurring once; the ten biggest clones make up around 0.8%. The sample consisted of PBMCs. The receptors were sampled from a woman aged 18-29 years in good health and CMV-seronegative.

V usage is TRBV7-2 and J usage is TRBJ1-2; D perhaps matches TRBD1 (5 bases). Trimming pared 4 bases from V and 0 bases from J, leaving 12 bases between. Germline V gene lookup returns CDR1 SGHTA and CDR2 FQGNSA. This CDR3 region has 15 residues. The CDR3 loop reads CASSSPWGTNYGYTF. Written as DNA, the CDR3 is TGTGCCAGCAGCTCCCCCTGGGGCACTAACTATGGCTACACCTTC.

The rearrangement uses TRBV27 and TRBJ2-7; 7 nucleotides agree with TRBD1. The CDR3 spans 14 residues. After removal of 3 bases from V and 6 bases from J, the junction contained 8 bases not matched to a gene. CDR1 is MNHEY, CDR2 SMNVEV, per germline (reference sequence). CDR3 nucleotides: TGTGCCAGCAGTTTGACAGGGTTAGGTCGCGAGCAGTACTTC. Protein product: CASSLTGLGREQYF.

The CDR3 bases are TGCAGTGCTAGGGCTAGGCACGAGCAGTACTTC. Protein product: CSARARHEQYF. J is TRBJ2-7 and V is TRBV20-1; no reliable D call. The CDR3 is made up of 11 amino acids. In germline, CDR1 is DFQATT, CDR2 SNEGSKA (reference sequence). Deletions cut 3 bases from V and 5 bases from J, with 8 bases between.

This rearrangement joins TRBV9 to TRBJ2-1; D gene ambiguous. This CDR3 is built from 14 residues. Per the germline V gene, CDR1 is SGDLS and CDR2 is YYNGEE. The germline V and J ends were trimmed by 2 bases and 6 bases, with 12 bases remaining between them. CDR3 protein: CASSVGFSPNEQFF. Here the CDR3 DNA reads TGTGCCAGCAGCGTGGGCTTCTCTCCCAATGAGCAGTTCTTC.

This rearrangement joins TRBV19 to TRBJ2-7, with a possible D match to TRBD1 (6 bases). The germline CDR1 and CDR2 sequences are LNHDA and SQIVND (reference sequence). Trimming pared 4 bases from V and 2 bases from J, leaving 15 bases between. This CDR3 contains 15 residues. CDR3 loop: CASSKDRSTTYEQYF. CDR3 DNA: TGTGCCAGTAGTAAAGACAGGTCGACAACCTACGAGCAGTACTTC. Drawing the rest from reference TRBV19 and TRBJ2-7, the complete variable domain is DGGITQSPKYLFRKEGQNVTLSCEQNLNHDAMYWYRQDPGQGLRLIYYSQIVNDFQKGDIAEGYSVSREKKESFPLTVTSAQKNPTAFYLCASSKDRSTTYEQYFGPGTRLTVT.

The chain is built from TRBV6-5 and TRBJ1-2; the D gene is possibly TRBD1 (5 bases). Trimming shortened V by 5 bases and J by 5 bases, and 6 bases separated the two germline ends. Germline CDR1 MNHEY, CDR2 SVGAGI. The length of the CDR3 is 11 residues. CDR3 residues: CASSAGYGYTF. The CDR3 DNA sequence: TGTGCCAGCAGTGCAGGGTATGGCTACACCTTC.

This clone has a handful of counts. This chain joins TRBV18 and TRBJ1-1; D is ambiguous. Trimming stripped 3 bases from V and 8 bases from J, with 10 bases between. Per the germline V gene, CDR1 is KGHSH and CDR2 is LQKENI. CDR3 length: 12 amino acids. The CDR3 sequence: CASSPYTAEAFF. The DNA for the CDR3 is TGTGCCAGCTCACCTTATACAGCCGAAGCTTTCTTT.

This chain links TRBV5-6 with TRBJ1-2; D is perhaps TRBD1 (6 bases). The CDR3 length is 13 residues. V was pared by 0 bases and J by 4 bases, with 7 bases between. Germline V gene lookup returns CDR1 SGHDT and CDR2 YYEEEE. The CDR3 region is CASSLDRVYGYTF. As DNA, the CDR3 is TGTGCCAGCAGCTTGGACAGGGTCTATGGCTACACCTTC. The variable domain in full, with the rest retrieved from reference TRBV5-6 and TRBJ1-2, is DAGVTQSPTHLIKTRGQQVTLRCSPKSGHDTVSWYQQALGQGPQFIFQYYEEEERQRGNFPDRFSGHQFPNYSSELNVNALLLGDSALYLCASSLDRVYGYTFGSGTRLTVV.

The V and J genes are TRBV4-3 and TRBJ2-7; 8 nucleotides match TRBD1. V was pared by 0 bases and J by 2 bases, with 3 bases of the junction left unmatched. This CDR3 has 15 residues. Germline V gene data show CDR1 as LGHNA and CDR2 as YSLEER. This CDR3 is CASSQDWGQAYEQYF. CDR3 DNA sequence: TGCGCCAGCAGCCAAGATTGGGGACAGGCCTACGAGCAGTACTTC.

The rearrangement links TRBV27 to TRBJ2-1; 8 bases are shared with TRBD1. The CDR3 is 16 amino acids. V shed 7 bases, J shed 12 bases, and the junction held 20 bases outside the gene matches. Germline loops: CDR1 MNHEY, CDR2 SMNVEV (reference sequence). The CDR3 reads CASTSSGQGLNHGQFF. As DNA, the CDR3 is TGTGCCAGCACCTCTTCTGGACAGGGCCTAAACCATGGGCAGTTCTTC.

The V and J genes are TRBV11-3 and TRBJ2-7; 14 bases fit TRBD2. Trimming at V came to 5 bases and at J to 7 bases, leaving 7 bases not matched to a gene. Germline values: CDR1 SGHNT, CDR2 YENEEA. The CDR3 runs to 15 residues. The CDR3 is CASSPGLAGGGEQYF. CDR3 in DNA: TGTGCCAGCAGCCCTGGACTAGCGGGAGGTGGGGAGCAGTACTTC.

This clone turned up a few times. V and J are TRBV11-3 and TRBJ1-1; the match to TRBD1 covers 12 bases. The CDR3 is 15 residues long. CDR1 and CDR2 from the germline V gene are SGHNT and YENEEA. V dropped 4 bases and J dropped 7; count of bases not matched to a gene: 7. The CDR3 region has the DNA TGTGCCAGCAGCTCCCCGGGACAGGGGGCAAATGAAGCTTTCTTT. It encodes CASSSPGQGANEAFF.

The CDR3: CASSLAAAADGYTF. The CDR3 DNA reads as TGTGCCAGCAGCTTAGCGGCAGCGGCTGATGGCTACACCTTC. The chain has TRBV13 and TRBJ1-2, with D hard to call. CDR1 is PRHDT, CDR2 FYEKMQ, per germline (reference sequence). The CDR3 is 14 residues long. V lost 1 base to trimming and J lost 6 bases, with 12 bases between them.

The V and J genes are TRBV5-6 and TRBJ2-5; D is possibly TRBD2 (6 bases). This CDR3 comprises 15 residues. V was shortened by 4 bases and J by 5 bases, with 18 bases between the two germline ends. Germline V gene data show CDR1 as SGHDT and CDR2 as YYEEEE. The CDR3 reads CASSRGEMGRETQYF. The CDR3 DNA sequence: TGTGCCAGCAGCCGCGGGGAGATGGGTCGGGAGACCCAGTACTTC.

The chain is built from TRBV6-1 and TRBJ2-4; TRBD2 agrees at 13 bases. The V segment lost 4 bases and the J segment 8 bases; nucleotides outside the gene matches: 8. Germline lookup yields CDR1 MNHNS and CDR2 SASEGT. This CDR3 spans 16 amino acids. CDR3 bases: TGTGCCAGCAGTGCCCGGACTAGCGGGAGTGGGCACATTCAGTACTTC. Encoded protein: CASSARTSGSGHIQYF.

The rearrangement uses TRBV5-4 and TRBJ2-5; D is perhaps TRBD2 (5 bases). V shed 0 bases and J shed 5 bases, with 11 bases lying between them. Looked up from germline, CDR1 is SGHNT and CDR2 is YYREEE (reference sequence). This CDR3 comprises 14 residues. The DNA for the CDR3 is TGTGCCAGCAGCTTGGCGCTAGCCCTCGAGACCCAGTACTTC. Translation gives CASSLALALETQYF.

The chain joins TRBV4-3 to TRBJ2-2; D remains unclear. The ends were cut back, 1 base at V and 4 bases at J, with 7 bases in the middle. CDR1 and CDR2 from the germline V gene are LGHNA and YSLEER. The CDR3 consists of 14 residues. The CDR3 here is CASSQGSSTGELFF. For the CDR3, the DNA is TGCGCCAGCAGCCAAGGTTCATCCACCGGGGAGCTGTTTTTT.

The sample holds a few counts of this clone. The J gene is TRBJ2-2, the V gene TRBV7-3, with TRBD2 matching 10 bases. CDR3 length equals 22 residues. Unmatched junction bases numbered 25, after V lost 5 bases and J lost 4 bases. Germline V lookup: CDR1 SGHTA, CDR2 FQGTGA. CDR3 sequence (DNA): TGTGCCAGCAGCGTAGGCCCCGGGCGGGCTAGCGGGAGAAGTGGCGGCACCGGGGAGCTGTTTTTT. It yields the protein CASSVGPGRASGRSGGTGELFF.

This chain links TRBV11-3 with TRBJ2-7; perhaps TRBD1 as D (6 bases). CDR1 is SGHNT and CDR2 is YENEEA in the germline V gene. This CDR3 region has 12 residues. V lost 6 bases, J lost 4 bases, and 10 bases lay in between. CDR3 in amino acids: CASSPTGYEQYF. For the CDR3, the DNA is TGTGCCAGCAGTCCTACAGGGTACGAGCAGTACTTC.

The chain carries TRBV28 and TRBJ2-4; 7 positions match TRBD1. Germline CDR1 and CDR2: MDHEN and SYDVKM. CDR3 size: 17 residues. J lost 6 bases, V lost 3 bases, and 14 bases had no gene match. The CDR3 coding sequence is TGTGCCAGCAGTTTTCGACGGGGCAGGGGGTATGGAAACATTCAGTACTTC. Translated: CASSFRRGRGYGNIQYF.

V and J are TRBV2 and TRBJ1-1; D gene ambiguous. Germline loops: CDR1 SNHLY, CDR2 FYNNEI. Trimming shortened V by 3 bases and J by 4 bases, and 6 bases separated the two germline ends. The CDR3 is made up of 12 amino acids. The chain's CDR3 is CASSERTTEAFF. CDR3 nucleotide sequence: TGTGCCAGCAGTGAGAGAACCACTGAAGCTTTCTTT. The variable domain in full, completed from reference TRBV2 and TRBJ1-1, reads EPEVTQTPSHQVTQMGQEVILRCVPISNHLYFYWYRQILGQKVEFLVSFYNNEISEKSEIFDDQFSVERPDGSNFTLKIRSTKLEDSAMYFCASSERTTEAFFGQGTRLTVV.

For the CDR3, the DNA is TGTGCCACCAGCAGCAGATCTCGGGGGGCCCGGTACGAGCAGTACTTC. Its protein is CATSSRSRGARYEQYF. The V gene is TRBV15, the J gene TRBJ2-7, with a tentative D call TRBD2 (7 bases). The V gene's germline CDR1 is LNHNV and CDR2 YYDKDF (reference sequence). V lost 3 bases and J 4 bases, leaving 19 bases between the germline ends. The CDR3 consists of 16 residues.

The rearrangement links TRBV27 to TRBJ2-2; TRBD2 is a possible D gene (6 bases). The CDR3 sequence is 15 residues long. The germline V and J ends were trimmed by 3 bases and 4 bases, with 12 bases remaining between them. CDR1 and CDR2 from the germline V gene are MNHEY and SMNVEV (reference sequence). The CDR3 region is CASSFGLASTGELFF. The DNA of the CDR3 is TGTGCCAGCAGTTTTGGGCTAGCGAGCACCGGGGAGCTGTTTTTT.

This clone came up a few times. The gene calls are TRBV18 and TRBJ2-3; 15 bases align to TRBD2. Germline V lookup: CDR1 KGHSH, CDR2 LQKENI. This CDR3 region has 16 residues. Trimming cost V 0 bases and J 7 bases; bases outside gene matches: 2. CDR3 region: CASSPPGLAGGHTQYF. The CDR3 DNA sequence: TGTGCCAGCTCACCACCGGGACTAGCGGGAGGCCATACGCAGTATTTT. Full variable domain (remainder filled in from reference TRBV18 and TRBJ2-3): NAGVMQNPRHLVRRRGQEARLRCSPMKGHSHVYWYRQLPEEGLKFMVYLQKENIIDESGMPKERFSAEFPKEGPSILRIQQVVRGDSAAYFCASSPPGLAGGHTQYFGPGTRLTVL.

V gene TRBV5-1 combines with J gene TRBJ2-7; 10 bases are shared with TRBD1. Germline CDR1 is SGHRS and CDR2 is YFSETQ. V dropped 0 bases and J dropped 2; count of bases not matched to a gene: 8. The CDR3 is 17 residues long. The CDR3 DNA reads TGCGCCAGCAGCTTGGGCCCGGGACAGGGGAGGACCTACGAGCAGTACTTC. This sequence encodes CASSLGPGQGRTYEQYF.

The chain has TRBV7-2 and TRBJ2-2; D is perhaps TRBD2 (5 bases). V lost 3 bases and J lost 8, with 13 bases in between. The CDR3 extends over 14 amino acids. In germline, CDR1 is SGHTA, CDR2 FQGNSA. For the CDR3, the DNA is TGTGCCAGCAGCTTTACGGGATTCGGGGGGGAGCTGTTTTTT. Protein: CASSFTGFGGELFF. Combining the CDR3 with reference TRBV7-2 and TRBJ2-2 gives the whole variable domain GAGVSQSPSNKVTEKGKDVELRCDPISGHTALYWYRQSLGQGLEFLIYFQGNSAPDKSGLPSDRFSAERTGGSVSTLTIQRTQQEDSAVYLCASSFTGFGGELFFGEGSRLTVL.

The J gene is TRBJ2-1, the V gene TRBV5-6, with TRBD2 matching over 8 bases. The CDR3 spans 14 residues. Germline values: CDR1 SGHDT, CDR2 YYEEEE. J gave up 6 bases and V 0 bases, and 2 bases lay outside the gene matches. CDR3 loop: CASSLAGGRNEQFF. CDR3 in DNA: TGTGCCAGCAGCTTGGCGGGAGGGCGCAATGAGCAGTTCTTC.

The CDR3 here is CATVRDSNTYEQYF. The CDR3, as DNA: TGTGCCACCGTCAGGGACTCCAACACCTACGAGCAGTACTTC. The chain carries TRBV2 and TRBJ2-7, with D tentatively TRBD2 (6 bases). The CDR3 consists of 14 residues. Trimming stripped 10 bases from V and 2 bases from J, with 18 bases between. Germline V lookup: CDR1 SNHLY, CDR2 FYNNEI.

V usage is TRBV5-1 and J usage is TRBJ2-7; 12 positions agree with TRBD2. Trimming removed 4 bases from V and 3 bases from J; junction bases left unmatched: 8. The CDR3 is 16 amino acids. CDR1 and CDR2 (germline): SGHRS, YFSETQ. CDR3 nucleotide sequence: TGCGCCAGCAGCCCGGGACTAGCGGGCCGGAACTACGAGCAGTACTTC. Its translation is CASSPGLAGRNYEQYF.

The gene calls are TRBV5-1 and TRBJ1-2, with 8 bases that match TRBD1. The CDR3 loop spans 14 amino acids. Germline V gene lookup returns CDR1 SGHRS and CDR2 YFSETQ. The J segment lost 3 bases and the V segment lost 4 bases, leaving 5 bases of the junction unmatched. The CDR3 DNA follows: TGCGCCAGCAGCCCGACAGGGGAGGACTATGGCTACACCTTC. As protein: CASSPTGEDYGYTF. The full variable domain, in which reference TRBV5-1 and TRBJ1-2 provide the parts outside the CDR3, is KAGVTQTPRYLIKTRGQQVTLSCSPISGHRSVSWYQQTPGQGLQFLFEYFSETQRNKGNFPGRFSGRQFSNSRSEMNVSTLELGDSALYLCASSPTGEDYGYTFGSGTRLTVV.

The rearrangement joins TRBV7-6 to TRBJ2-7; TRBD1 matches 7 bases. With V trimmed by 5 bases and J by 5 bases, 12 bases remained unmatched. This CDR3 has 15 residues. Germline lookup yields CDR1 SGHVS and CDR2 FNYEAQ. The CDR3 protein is CASSGYRGRVDEQYF. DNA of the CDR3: TGTGCCAGCAGCGGATACAGGGGCAGGGTCGACGAGCAGTACTTC.

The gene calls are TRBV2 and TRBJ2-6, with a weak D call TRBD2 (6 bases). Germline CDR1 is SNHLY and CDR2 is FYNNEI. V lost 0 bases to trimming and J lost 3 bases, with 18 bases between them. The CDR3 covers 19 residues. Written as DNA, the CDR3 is TGTGCCAGCAGTGAAGCGCTTCCTCGAGAGGGAGGTGGGGCCAACGTCCTGACTTTC. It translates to CASSEALPREGGGANVLTF.